The table lists the clone carrying this T cell receptor (beta chain) with a few counts. The antigen remains unidentified. These data belong to a study of T-cell reconstitution after alpha-beta-depleted transplantation in children. Study observations and caveats: About two months after transplant, alpha-beta T cells reportedly came from several hundred expanded graft clones. By one year post-transplant, T-cell counts and diversity largely arose from T cells that were newly produced.

Germline loops: CDR1 MNHEY, CDR2 SVGEGT. The CDR3 runs 13 residues. The V end lost 2 bases, the J end lost 3 bases, and 7 bases lay between the germline ends. Construction of the TCRbeta library involved unique molecular identifiers. TCRdb re-analysed the PCR reads in MiXCR, keeping a single row per CDR3 protein. This table holds about 420,000 distinct CDR3 sequences, about 16% found once. The receptor was isolated from a boy in the first two years of life who had a stem cell transplant for Wiskott-Aldrich syndrome, so the T cells may come from the graft donor. This chain links TRBV6-2 or TRBV6-3 with TRBJ2-5; D is unresolved. Source: PBMCs, mostly from graft donor cells, taken 360 days after TCRalphabeta/CD19-depleted stem cell transplant. Written as DNA, the CDR3 is TGTGCCAGCAGTTACCGGCAGAAAGAGACCCAGTACTTC. This sequence encodes CASSYRQKETQYF.